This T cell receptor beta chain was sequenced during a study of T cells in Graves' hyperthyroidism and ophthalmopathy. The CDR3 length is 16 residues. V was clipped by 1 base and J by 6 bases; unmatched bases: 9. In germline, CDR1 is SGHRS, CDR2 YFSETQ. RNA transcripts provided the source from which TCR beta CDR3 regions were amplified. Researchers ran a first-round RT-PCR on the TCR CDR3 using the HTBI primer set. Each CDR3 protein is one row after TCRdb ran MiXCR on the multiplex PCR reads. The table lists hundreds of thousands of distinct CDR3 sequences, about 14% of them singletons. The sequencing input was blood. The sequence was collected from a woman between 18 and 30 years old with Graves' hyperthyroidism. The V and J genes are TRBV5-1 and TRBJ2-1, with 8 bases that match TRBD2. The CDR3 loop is CASSLFASGRGNEQFF. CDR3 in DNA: TGCGCCAGCAGCTTGTTCGCCAGCGGGAGAGGCAATGAGCAGTTCTTC.